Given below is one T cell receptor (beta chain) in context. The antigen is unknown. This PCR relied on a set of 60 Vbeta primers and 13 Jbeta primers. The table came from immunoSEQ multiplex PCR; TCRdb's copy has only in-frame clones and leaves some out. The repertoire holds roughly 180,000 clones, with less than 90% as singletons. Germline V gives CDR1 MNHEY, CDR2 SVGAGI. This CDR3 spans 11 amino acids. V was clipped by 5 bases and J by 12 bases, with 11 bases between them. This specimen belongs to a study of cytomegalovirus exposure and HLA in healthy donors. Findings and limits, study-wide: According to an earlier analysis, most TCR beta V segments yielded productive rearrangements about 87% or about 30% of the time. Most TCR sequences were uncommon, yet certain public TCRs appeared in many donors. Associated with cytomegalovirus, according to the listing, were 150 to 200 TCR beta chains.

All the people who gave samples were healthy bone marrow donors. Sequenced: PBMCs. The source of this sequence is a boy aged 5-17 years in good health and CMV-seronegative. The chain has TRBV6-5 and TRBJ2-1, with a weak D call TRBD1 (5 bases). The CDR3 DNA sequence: TGTGCCAGCAGTCCCGGTGGGGCGCAGTTCTTC. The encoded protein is CASSPGGAQFF.